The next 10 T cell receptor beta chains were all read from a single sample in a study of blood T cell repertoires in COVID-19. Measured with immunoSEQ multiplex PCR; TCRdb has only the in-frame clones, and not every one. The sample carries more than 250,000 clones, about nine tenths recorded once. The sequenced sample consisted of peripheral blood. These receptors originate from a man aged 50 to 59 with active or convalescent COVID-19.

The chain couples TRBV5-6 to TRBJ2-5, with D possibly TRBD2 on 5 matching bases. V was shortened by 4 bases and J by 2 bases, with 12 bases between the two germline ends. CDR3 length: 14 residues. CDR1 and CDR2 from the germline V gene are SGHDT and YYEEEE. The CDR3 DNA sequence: TGTGCCAGCAGCCTTCGGGATTTTCAAGAGACCCAGTACTTC. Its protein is CASSLRDFQETQYF.

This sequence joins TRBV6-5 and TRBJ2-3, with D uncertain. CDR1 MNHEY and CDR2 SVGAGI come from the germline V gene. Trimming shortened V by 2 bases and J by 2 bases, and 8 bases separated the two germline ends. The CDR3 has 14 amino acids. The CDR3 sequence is CASSYSQVTDTQYF. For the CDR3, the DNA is TGTGCCAGCAGTTACAGTCAGGTCACAGATACGCAGTATTTT.

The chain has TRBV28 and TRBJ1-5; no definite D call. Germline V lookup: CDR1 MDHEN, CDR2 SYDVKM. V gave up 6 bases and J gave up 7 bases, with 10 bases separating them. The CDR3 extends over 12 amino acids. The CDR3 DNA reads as TGTGCCAGCAGCCCCGGGAGGCAGCCCCAGCATTTT. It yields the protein CASSPGRQPQHF.

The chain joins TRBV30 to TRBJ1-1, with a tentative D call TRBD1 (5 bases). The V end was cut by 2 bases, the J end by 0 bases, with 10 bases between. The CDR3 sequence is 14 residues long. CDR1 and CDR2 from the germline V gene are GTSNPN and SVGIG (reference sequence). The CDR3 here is CAWSYDRMNTEAFF. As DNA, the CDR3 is TGTGCCTGGAGTTATGACAGAATGAACACTGAAGCTTTCTTT.

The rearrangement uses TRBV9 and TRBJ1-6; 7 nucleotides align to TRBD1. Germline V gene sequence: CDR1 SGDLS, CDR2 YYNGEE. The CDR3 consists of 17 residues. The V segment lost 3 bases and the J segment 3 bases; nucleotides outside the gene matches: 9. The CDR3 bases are TGTGCCAGCAGCGCCCTTGAGGGGGCGGGCTATAATTCACCCCTCCACTTT. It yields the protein CASSALEGAGYNSPLHF.

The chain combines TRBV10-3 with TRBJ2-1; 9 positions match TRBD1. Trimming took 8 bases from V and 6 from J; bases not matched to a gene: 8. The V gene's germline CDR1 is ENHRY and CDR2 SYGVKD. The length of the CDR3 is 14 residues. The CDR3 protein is CAISPGQGSNEQFF. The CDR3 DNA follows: TGTGCCATCTCTCCGGGACAGGGTAGCAATGAGCAGTTCTTC.

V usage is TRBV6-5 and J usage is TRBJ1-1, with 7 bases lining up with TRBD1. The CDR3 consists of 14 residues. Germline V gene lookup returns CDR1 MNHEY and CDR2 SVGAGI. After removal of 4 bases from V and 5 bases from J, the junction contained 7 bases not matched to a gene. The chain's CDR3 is CASSSGRGLTEAFF. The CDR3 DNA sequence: TGTGCCAGCAGTTCGGGAAGGGGGCTTACTGAAGCTTTCTTT.

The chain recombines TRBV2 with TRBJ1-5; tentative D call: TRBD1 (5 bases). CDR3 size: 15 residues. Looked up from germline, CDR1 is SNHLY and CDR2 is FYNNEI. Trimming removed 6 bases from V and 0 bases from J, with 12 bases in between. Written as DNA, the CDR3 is TGTGCCAGCAGCGTGGGGCCGTATAGCAATCAGCCCCAGCATTTT. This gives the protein CASSVGPYSNQPQHF.

In DNA, the CDR3 is TGTGCCAGCAGCCATCCGGGACAGGGACATGGCTACACCTTC. This sequence encodes CASSHPGQGHGYTF. The rearrangement links TRBV7-2 to TRBJ1-2; 9 nucleotides line up with TRBD1. Germline-derived CDR1 and CDR2 are SGHTA and FQGNSA. The CDR3 runs to 14 residues. The J segment lost 6 bases and the V segment lost 5 bases, leaving 7 bases of the junction unmatched.

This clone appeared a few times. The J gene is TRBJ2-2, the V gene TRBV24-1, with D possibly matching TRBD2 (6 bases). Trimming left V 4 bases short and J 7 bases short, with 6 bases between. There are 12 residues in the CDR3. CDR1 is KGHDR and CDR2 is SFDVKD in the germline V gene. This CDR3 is CATSEGGGELFF. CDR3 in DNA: TGTGCCACCAGTGAGGGGGGCGGGGAGCTGTTTTTT.